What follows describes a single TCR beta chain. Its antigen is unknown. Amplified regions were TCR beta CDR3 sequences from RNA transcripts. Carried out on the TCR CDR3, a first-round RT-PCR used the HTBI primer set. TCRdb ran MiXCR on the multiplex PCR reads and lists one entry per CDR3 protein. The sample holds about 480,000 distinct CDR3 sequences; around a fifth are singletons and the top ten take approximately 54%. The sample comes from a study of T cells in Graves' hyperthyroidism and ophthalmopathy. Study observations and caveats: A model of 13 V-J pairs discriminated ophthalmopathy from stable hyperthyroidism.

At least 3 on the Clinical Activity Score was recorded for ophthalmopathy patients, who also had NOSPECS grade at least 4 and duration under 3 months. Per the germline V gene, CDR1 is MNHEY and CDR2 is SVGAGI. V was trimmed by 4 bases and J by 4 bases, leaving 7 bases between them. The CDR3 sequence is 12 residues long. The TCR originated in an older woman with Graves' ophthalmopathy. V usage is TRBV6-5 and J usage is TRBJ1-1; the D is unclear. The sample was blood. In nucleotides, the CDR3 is TGTGCCAGCAGTTCCTTTGGCACTGAAGCTTTCTTT. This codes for CASSSFGTEAFF.